The sample holds one count of the clone carrying this T cell receptor beta chain. The ends lost 4 bases at V and 2 bases at J; junction bases unmatched: 3. The CDR3 has 15 amino acids. Germline values: CDR1 KGHSH, CDR2 LQKENI. The entry originates in a study of shared clonotypes between healthy human individuals. Study-level information: Donors consisted of a couple of women and three men between 18 and 49.

Produced via immunoSEQ multiplex PCR; TCRdb's table is partial and in-frame only. The table lists more than 1 million clones, more than 75% of them singletons, with about 0.52% in the top ten. Splitting of CD4+ cells produced CD45RA+ naive and CD45RA-negative memory subsets. Input material: memory CD4+ T cells from PBMCs. As for subset: CD45RA-negative fraction. The chain employs TRBV18 and TRBJ1-5; 9 bases are shared with TRBD1. This receptor was identified in a man younger than 35 in good health. Some clones in this sample may be carry-over from other donors' samples. The CDR3 nucleotides read TGTGCCAGCTCACAGGGACAGGGTCGCAATCAGCCCCAGCATTTT. It translates to CASSQGQGRNQPQHF.